The table lists the clone carrying this T cell receptor beta chain with a few counts. The antigen remains unidentified. Generated by immunoSEQ multiplex PCR, the TCRdb table keeps only in-frame clones and is missing some. The sample includes 150,000 to 170,000 clones, 86% of them seen just once. Between the trimmed V and J ends, which lost 6 bases and 8 bases, there was a span of 17 bases. CDR3 length: 14 amino acids. Germline lookup yields CDR1 MNHNS and CDR2 SASEGT. This specimen comes from a study of cytomegalovirus exposure and HLA in healthy donors. Study results and limitations: 150 to 200 TCR beta chains were listed as cytomegalovirus-associated. Generally TCR sequences proved uncommon, though certain public TCRs appeared in numerous donors. It was found in a later analysis that first-cohort TCR clusters tended to co-occur in the 100 to 150 validation repertoires. A few chains tied to CMV proved CMV antigen-specific in vitro.

This TCR derives from a human donor in good health. The chain is built from TRBV6-1 and TRBJ1-3; tentative D call: TRBD1 (5 bases). Material for sequencing was PBMCs. CDR3 residues: CASSADIEVHTIYF. CDR3 DNA: TGTGCCAGCAGCGCGGACATCGAGGTGCACACCATATATTTT.